The clone carrying this T cell receptor beta chain was counted ten times or more. What it binds is unknown. The sample comes from a study of metastatic and nonmetastatic thyroid tumors. Background on the study: The comparison covered peripheral blood and tumor or nodule tissue in malignant and benign thyroid patients. Points from the study as a whole: Versus benign nodules, malignant thyroid tumors reportedly had significantly higher TCR beta diversity, in blood and tumor.

Each patient came to thyroid surgery without any prior treatment (of any kind). TCRdb re-clonotyped the PCR reads through MiXCR. The repertoire has approximately 90,000 clones, approximately 9% of them found once; the top ten carry roughly 10%. This CDR3 is 14 amino acids long. Trimming shortened V by 0 bases and J by 2 bases, and 5 bases separated the two germline ends. The germline V gene has CDR1 ENHRY and CDR2 SYGVKD. Sequenced: blood. The source is a female donor with papillary thyroid cancer or a benign thyroid nodule (not recorded which). Some clones in this sample may be carry-over from other donors' samples. The genes are TRBV10-3 and TRBJ1-3; D remains unclear. The CDR3 loop reads CAISESGAGNTIYF. The CDR3 region has the DNA TGTGCCATCAGTGAGTCAGGCGCTGGAAACACCATATATTTT.